This T cell receptor (beta chain) was captured by sequencing in a study of OX40 agonist ivuxolimab in advanced cancers. Turning to the study itself: A mean age of 60 years, range roughly 23 to 85, was recorded, and roughly 83% were male.

The CDR3 totals 15 residues. Germline V lookup: CDR1 MNHNS, CDR2 SASEGT. Trimming took 2 bases from V and 2 from J, leaving 12 bases between them. With respect to this clone: Its antigen is undetermined.

General observations from the study: Fewer expanded clones were found on average in CD4+ than in CD8+ T cells.

The repertoire was sequenced with immunoSEQ multiplex PCR; TCRdb's copy has only in-frame clones and lacks some. The sample yields some 99,000 clones, roughly four fifths seen once. The chain links TRBV6-1 to TRBJ2-5; D is ambiguous. Specimen: CD4+ or CD8+ T cells sorted from blood, collected in a trial of the OX40 agonist ivuxolimab. The TCR was taken from an adult with an advanced solid tumor such as melanoma, head and neck, liver or kidney cancer. The CDR3 region is CASSEHLTEQETQYF. The CDR3 nucleotides are TGTGCCAGCAGTGAACACCTAACGGAGCAAGAGACCCAGTACTTC.